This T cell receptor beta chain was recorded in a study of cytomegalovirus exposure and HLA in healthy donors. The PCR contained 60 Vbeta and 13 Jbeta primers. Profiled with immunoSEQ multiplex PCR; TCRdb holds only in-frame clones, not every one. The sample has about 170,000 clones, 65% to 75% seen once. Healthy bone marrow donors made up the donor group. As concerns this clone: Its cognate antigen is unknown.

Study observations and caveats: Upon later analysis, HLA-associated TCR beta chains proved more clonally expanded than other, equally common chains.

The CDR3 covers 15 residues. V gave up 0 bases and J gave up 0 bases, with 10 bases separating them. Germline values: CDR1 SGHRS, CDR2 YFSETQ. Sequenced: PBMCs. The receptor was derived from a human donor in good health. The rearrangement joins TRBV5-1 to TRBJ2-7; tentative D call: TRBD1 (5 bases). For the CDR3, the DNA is TGCGCCAGCAGCTTGGGGACACAGACCTCCTACGAGCAGTACTTC. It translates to CASSLGTQTSYEQYF.